The 28 T cell receptor beta chains below were found in one sample sequenced in a study of beta chain features in type 1 diabetes. Expressed TCRB transcripts were sequenced because the isolated RNA had all been reverse transcribed beforehand. TCRdb's copy holds only in-frame clones and misses some; the assay was immunoSEQ multiplex PCR. The repertoire consists of about 900,000 clones, with roughly 15% occurring once and the leading ten covering 0.02% to 0.025%. Input material: naive CD4+ T cells from blood. The source is a woman aged 18-29 years in good health.

This clone has a handful of counts. V is TRBV7-9 and J is TRBJ2-3; D might be TRBD2 (6 bases). The V end was cut by 6 bases, the J end by 3 bases, with 19 bases between. CDR1 and CDR2 from the germline V gene are SEHNR and FQNEAQ (reference sequence). The length of the CDR3 is 16 residues. The CDR3 here is CASSIGDLSRTDTQYF. CDR3 in DNA: TGTGCCAGCAGTATTGGGGACTTGAGTAGGACAGATACGCAGTATTTT. Filled out from reference TRBV7-9 and TRBJ2-3, the complete variable domain reads DTGVSQNPRHKITKRGQNVTFRCDPISEHNRLYWYRQTLGQGPEFLTYFQNEAQLEKSRLLSDRFSAERPKGSFSTLEIQRTEQGDSAMYLCASSIGDLSRTDTQYFGPGTRLTVL.

In its sample, this clone was seen a few times. This chain connects TRBV7-2 to TRBJ2-3; 7 bases line up with TRBD1. V gave up 3 bases and J gave up 5 bases; unmatched junction bases: 11. CDR1 is SGHTA, CDR2 FQGNSA, per germline. This CDR3 has 16 amino acids. CDR3 protein: CASSFQQGSSGDTQYF. CDR3 coding DNA: TGTGCCAGCAGCTTTCAACAGGGGTCTTCGGGAGATACGCAGTATTTT.

This clone was counted between two and nine times. The chain recombines TRBV6-5 with TRBJ2-2, with TRBD1 identical over 8 bases. The ends lost 2 bases at V and 7 bases at J; junction bases unmatched: 6. There are 15 residues in the CDR3. Germline assignment: CDR1 MNHEY and CDR2 SVGAGI. The CDR3 here is CASSYSWTGNGELFF. CDR3 nucleotide sequence: TGTGCCAGCAGTTACAGTTGGACAGGGAACGGGGAGCTGTTTTTT.

The chain combines TRBV29-1 with TRBJ2-7; TRBD2 aligns across 12 bases. The CDR3 covers 14 residues. Germline loops: CDR1 SQVTM, CDR2 ANQGSEA. V gave up 6 bases and J gave up 2 bases; unmatched junction bases: 5. DNA for the CDR3: TGCAGCGTAGCGACTAGCGGGAGTACCTACGAGCAGTACTTC. Encoded protein: CSVATSGSTYEQYF.

This clone was found a few times. The gene calls are TRBV19 and TRBJ1-1; a possible D gene is TRBD1 (6 bases). With 6 bases removed from V and 0 bases from J, the gap between germline ends came to 20 bases. The V gene's germline CDR1 is LNHDA and CDR2 SQIVND (reference sequence). The CDR3 runs to 17 residues. CDR3 bases: TGTGCCAGTAGCATGACCGGGACACGCGTTTTGAACACTGAAGCTTTCTTT. It specifies CASSMTGTRVLNTEAFF.

In this sample, this clone turned up a few times. The chain uses TRBV2 and TRBJ2-2; TRBD2 matches at 13 bases. Unmatched junction bases numbered 5, after V lost 9 bases and J lost 7 bases. The CDR3 sequence is 14 residues long. From germline, CDR1 is SNHLY and CDR2 FYNNEI. CDR3 region: CASYGLAGVGELFF. The CDR3 region has the DNA TGTGCCAGTTATGGACTAGCGGGAGTCGGGGAGCTGTTTTTT.

This clone was recorded a few times. The CDR3 nucleotides are TGTGCCAGCAGCGTAGCCACTAGCGCCTACAATGAGCAGTTCTTC. Its translation is CASSVATSAYNEQFF. V gene TRBV9 combines with J gene TRBJ2-1; TRBD2 matches 7 bases. The ends lost 0 bases at V and 2 bases at J; junction bases unmatched: 2. Per germline, CDR1 SGDLS and CDR2 YYNGEE. CDR3 length: 15 residues.

This clone was seen only a few times. This chain connects TRBV7-3 to TRBJ2-1, with 7 bases identical to TRBD2. The CDR3 covers 16 residues. V shed 4 bases, J shed 2 bases, and the junction held 8 bases outside the gene matches. Germline CDR1 SGHTA, CDR2 FQGTGA. The CDR3 reads CASSSGRGGPYNEQFF. The CDR3 DNA reads as TGTGCCAGCAGCTCGGGGAGGGGAGGGCCCTACAATGAGCAGTTCTTC.

This chain uses TRBV7-2 with TRBJ1-4; D is ambiguous. The CDR3 runs 14 residues. Trimming removed 1 base from V and 5 bases from J, with 8 bases in between. Germline-derived CDR1 and CDR2 are SGHTA and FQGNSA. CDR3 coding DNA: TGTGCCAGCAGCTTAGTCGGCGGCAATGAAAAACTGTTTTTT. This codes for CASSLVGGNEKLFF.

This clone was observed a few times. The rearrangement joins TRBV11-1 to TRBJ2-7; weak D call: TRBD1 (5 bases). Looked up from germline, CDR1 is SGHAT and CDR2 is FQDESV (reference sequence). Trimming shortened V by 6 bases and J by 3 bases, and 9 bases separated the two germline ends. There are 12 residues in the CDR3. The CDR3 DNA reads as TGTGCCAGCAGTCATACAGGCTACGAGCAGTACTTC. Its protein is CASSHTGYEQYF.

This clone was recorded a few times. V gene TRBV2 combines with J gene TRBJ1-2; a weak D match, TRBD1 (5 bases). V lost 6 bases and J 4 bases, leaving 18 bases between the germline ends. CDR3 length: 15 residues. The V gene's germline CDR1 is SNHLY and CDR2 FYNNEI. CDR3 sequence reads: CASRGTSTVSYGYTF. The CDR3 DNA reads TGTGCCAGCAGAGGGACGTCCACAGTCAGCTATGGCTACACCTTC.

In this sample, this clone turned up a few times. This chain uses TRBV4-2 with TRBJ2-5; TRBD1 is a possible D gene (5 bases). The CDR3 covers 18 residues. Germline loops: CDR1 LGHNA, CDR2 YNFKEQ. V dropped 0 bases and J dropped 3 bases, with 20 bases sitting between them. CDR3 residues: CASSQDYGLTDMKETQYF. CDR3 coding DNA: TGTGCCAGCAGCCAAGATTACGGGCTGACAGACATGAAAGAGACCCAGTACTTC.

This clone appeared a few times. The gene calls are TRBV5-1 and TRBJ2-5; 7 nucleotides agree with TRBD1. The junction had 7 bases not matched to a gene; V was cut back by 6 bases and J by 5 bases. Germline CDR1 reads SGHRS; CDR2 reads YFSETQ. There are 13 residues in the CDR3. This CDR3 reads CASMLQGQETQYF. The CDR3 DNA sequence: TGCGCCAGCATGCTACAGGGGCAGGAGACCCAGTACTTC.

The rearrangement uses TRBV10-3 and TRBJ2-5, with D perhaps TRBD1 or TRBD2 (8 bases each). In germline, CDR1 is ENHRY, CDR2 SYGVKD. Trimming removed 3 bases from V and 5 bases from J, with 22 bases in between. The CDR3 sequence is 17 residues long. The CDR3 reads CAISEPGGAGTRETQYF. The CDR3 coding sequence is TGTGCCATCAGTGAACCAGGGGGCGCCGGGACTAGGGAGACCCAGTACTTC.

In regard to this clone: The identical CDR3 is also encoded by other nucleotide sequences in the sample. CDR3 residues: CASSIDRGETQYF. In nucleotides, the CDR3 is TGTGCCAGTAGTATAGATCGGGGAGAGACCCAGTACTTC. J is TRBJ2-5 and V is TRBV19; D perhaps matches TRBD2 (5 bases). Deletions cut 0 bases from V and 4 bases from J, with 6 bases between. CDR3 length: 13 amino acids. Germline V gene data show CDR1 as LNHDA and CDR2 as SQIVND (reference sequence).

The V and J genes are TRBV10-3 and TRBJ2-7; TRBD1 is a possible D gene (6 bases). Germline assignment: CDR1 ENHRY and CDR2 SYGVKD. With 9 bases removed from V and 7 bases from J, the gap between germline ends came to 16 bases. The CDR3 loop spans 12 amino acids. In DNA form, the CDR3 reads TGTGCCATAAATGGGGGCGCCGGGGAGCAGTACTTC. It is translated as CAINGGAGEQYF.

The chain joins TRBV7-8 to TRBJ2-4; tentatively, D is TRBD2 (5 bases). Germline V CDR1 and CDR2: SGHVS, FQNEAQ. CDR3 length equals 14 residues. Trimming cost V 3 bases and J 4 bases, with 10 bases left between them. This chain's CDR3 is CASSFPRGKNIQYF. The CDR3 region has the DNA TGTGCCAGCAGCTTTCCCCGGGGTAAAAACATTCAGTACTTC.

This clone turned up a few times. At the DNA level, this CDR3 is encoded by other sequences in the same sample as well. The genes are TRBV7-9 and TRBJ1-2; TRBD1 matches at 8 bases. This CDR3 is 13 amino acids long. Germline CDR1 is SEHNR and CDR2 is FQNEAQ (reference sequence). J gave up 6 bases and V 3 bases, and 3 bases lay outside the gene matches. The CDR3 region is CASSLDRVHGYTF. The CDR3 coding sequence is TGTGCCAGCAGCTTGGACAGGGTTCATGGCTACACCTTC.

The chain employs TRBV6-6 and TRBJ2-3; 8 bases line up with TRBD1. CDR3 size: 15 residues. The germline V gene encodes CDR1 MNHNY and CDR2 SVGAGI (reference sequence). The trim removed 6 bases at V and 4 bases at J, leaving 9 bases unmatched. CDR3 nucleotides: TGTGCCAGCAGGGTGTGGACAGGGCTCTCAGATACGCAGTATTTT. Translation: CASRVWTGLSDTQYF.

The chain links TRBV7-2 to TRBJ2-5; D not certain. The CDR3 extends over 12 amino acids. The germline V gene has CDR1 SGHTA and CDR2 FQGNSA. The V and J ends lost 4 bases and 2 bases respectively, with 5 bases between them. The CDR3: CASSWRQETQYF. CDR3 sequence (DNA): TGTGCCAGCAGCTGGCGGCAAGAGACCCAGTACTTC.

This clone was observed a few times. The chain links TRBV9 to TRBJ2-1; 8 positions match TRBD2. The CDR3 is 15 amino acids. The junction had 6 bases not matched to a gene; V was cut back by 6 bases and J by 1 base. CDR1 and CDR2 (germline): SGDLS, YYNGEE. CDR3: CASKKTSGSYNEQFF. The DNA of the CDR3 is TGTGCCAGCAAAAAAACTAGCGGTTCCTACAATGAGCAGTTCTTC. Based on the CDR3 plus reference TRBV9 and TRBJ2-1, the full variable domain is DSGVTQTPKHLITATGQRVTLRCSPRSGDLSVYWYQQSLDQGLQFLIQYYNGEERAKGNILERFSAQQFPDLHSELNLSSLELGDSALYFCASKKTSGSYNEQFFGPGTRLTVL.

The chain combines TRBV6-5 with TRBJ1-5, with no clear D. This CDR3 is built from 13 residues. Trimming left V 8 bases short and J 4 bases short, with 12 bases between. CDR1 and CDR2 (germline): MNHEY, SVGAGI. The CDR3 sequence: CASGGRENQPQHF. DNA for the CDR3: TGTGCCAGCGGTGGTCGGGAAAATCAGCCCCAGCATTTT.

This chain joins TRBV27 and TRBJ1-1, with D possibly TRBD1 on 6 matching bases. The CDR3 covers 14 residues. Germline V gene lookup returns CDR1 MNHEY and CDR2 SMNVEV (reference sequence). V dropped 5 bases and J dropped 5 bases, with 15 bases sitting between them. The CDR3 loop is CASSPQGGGTEAFF. CDR3 in DNA: TGTGCCAGCAGTCCACAGGGAGGGGGGACTGAAGCTTTCTTT.

This chain uses TRBV6-5 with TRBJ2-4; 9 bases fit TRBD1. J gave up 8 bases and V 0 bases, and 5 bases lay outside the gene matches. CDR1 MNHEY and CDR2 SVGAGI come from the germline V gene. The CDR3 totals 15 residues. CDR3 in amino acids: CASSYSGTGSYIQYF. The CDR3 region has the DNA TGTGCCAGCAGTTACTCAGGGACAGGGTCTTACATTCAGTACTTC.

J is TRBJ1-1 and V is TRBV5-1; D remains ambiguous. Germline-derived CDR1 and CDR2 are SGHRS and YFSETQ. Trimming took 4 bases from V and 0 from J, leaving 10 bases between them. This CDR3 spans 14 amino acids. CDR3 DNA: TGCGCCAGCAGCCGTGGGTTGGTGAACACTGAAGCTTTCTTT. This codes for CASSRGLVNTEAFF.

This clone has only a few counts. This chain links TRBV27 with TRBJ1-5; D gene uncertain. CDR1 and CDR2 (germline): MNHEY, SMNVEV (reference sequence). This CDR3 contains 14 residues. Trimming took 3 bases from V and 2 from J, leaving 8 bases between them. The CDR3 DNA reads as TGTGCCAGCAGTTTGGGGTACGGCAATCAGCCCCAGCATTTT. Translating it yields CASSLGYGNQPQHF.

This chain connects TRBV5-1 to TRBJ2-7; D is perhaps TRBD1 (5 bases). V was cut by 4 bases and J by 0 bases, with 20 bases left in between. Germline V gene data show CDR1 as SGHRS and CDR2 as YFSETQ. The CDR3 consists of 17 residues. The CDR3 is CASSLTLGRVPSYEQYF. For the CDR3, the DNA is TGCGCCAGCAGCCTCACCCTGGGCAGGGTTCCCTCCTACGAGCAGTACTTC.

The chain is built from TRBV5-1 and TRBJ2-2; D is perhaps TRBD2 (6 bases). V lost 4 bases and J lost 6, with 16 bases in between. Germline V gene data show CDR1 as SGHRS and CDR2 as YFSETQ. This CDR3 has 15 amino acids. The CDR3 loop reads CASSGAWGESGELFF. CDR3 DNA sequence: TGCGCCAGCAGCGGCGCTTGGGGGGAATCCGGGGAGCTGTTTTTT.